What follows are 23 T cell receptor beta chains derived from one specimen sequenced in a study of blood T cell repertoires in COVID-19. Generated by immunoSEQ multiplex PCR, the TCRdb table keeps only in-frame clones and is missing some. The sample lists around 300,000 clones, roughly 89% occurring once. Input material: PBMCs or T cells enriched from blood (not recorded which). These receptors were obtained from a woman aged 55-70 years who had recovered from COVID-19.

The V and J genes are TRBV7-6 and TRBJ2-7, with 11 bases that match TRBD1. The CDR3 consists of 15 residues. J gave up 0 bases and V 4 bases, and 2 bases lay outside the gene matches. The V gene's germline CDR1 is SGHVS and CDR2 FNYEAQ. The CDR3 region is CASSSGTGGSYEQYF. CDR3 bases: TGTGCCAGCAGCTCCGGGACAGGGGGCTCCTACGAGCAGTACTTC.

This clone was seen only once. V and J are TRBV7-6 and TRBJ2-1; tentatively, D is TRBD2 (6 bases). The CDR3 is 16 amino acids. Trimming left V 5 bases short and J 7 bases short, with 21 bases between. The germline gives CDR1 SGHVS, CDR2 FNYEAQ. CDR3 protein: CASSMGRGTGFNEQFF. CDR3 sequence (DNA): TGTGCCAGCAGCATGGGACGCGGGACCGGGTTTAATGAGCAGTTCTTC.

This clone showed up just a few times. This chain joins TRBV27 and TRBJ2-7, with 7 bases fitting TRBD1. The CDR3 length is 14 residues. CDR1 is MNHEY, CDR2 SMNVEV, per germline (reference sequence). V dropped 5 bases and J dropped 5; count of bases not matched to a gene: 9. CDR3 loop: CASSLLTGRNEQYF. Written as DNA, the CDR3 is TGTGCCAGCAGTCTCCTGACAGGGCGCAACGAGCAGTACTTC.

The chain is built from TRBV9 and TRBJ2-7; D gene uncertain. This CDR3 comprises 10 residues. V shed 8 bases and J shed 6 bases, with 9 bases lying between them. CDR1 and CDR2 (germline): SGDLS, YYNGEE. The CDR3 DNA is TGTGCCAGTCCTCGTAGCGAGCAGTACTTC. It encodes CASPRSEQYF. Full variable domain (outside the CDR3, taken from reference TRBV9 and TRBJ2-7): DSGVTQTPKHLITATGQRVTLRCSPRSGDLSVYWYQQSLDQGLQFLIQYYNGEERAKGNILERFSAQQFPDLHSELNLSSLELGDSALYFCASPRSEQYFGPGTRLTVT.

The CDR3 reads CASSNSGGASGGELFF. CDR3 sequence (DNA): TGTGCCAGTTCAAATAGCGGGGGGGCCTCCGGCGGGGAGCTGTTTTTT. J is TRBJ2-2 and V is TRBV19, with 11 bases matching TRBD2. Germline values: CDR1 LNHDA, CDR2 SQIVND (reference sequence). This CDR3 comprises 16 residues. V was pared by 8 bases and J by 7 bases, with 12 bases of the junction left unmatched.

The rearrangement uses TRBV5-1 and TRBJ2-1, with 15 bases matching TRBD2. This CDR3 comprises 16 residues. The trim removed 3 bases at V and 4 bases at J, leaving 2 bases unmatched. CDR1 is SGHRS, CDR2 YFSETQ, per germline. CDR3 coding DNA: TGCGCCAGCAGCTCGGGACTAGCGGGGGGTTACAATGAGCAGTTCTTC. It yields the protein CASSSGLAGGYNEQFF.

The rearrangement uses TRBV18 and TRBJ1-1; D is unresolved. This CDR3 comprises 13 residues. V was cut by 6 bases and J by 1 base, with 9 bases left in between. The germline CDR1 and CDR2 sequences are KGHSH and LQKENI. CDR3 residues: CASSLTRNTEAFF. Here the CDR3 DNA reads TGTGCCAGCTCGCTGACAAGGAACACTGAAGCTTTCTTT.

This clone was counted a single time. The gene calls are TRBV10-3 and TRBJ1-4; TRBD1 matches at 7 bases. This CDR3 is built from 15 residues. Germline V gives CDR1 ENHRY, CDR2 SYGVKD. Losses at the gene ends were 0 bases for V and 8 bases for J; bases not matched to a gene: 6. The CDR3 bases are TGTGCCATCAGTGAGTCGCCAGGGGGTGACGAAAAACTGTTTTTT. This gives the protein CAISESPGGDEKLFF.

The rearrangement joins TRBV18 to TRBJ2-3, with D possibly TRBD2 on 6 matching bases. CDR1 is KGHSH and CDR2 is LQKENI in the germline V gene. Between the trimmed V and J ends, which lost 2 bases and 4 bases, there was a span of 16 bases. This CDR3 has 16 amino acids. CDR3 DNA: TGTGCCAGCTCACCAATCCCAACCGGGGGTGCAGATACGCAGTATTTT. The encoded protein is CASSPIPTGGADTQYF.

CDR3 sequence reads: CASSRDSLNTEAFF. As DNA, the CDR3 is TGCGCCAGCAGCAGGGACAGCCTGAACACTGAAGCTTTCTTT. This chain uses TRBV5-1 with TRBJ1-1; 7 nucleotides align to TRBD1. The germline V gene has CDR1 SGHRS and CDR2 YFSETQ. The CDR3 covers 14 residues. The J segment lost 0 bases and the V segment lost 4 bases, leaving 3 bases of the junction unmatched.

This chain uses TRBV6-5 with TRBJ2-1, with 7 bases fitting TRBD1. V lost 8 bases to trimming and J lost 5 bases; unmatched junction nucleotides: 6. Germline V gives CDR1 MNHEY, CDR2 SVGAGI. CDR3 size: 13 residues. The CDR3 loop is CASHRDSNNEQFF. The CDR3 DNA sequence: TGTGCCAGCCATAGGGACAGCAACAATGAGCAGTTCTTC.

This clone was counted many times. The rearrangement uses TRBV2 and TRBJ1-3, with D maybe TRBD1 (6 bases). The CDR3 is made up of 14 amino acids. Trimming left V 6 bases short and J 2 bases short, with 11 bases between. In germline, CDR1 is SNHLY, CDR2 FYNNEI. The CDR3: CASRPQGPGNTIYF. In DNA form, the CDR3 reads TGTGCCAGCAGGCCACAGGGTCCTGGAAACACCATATATTTT.

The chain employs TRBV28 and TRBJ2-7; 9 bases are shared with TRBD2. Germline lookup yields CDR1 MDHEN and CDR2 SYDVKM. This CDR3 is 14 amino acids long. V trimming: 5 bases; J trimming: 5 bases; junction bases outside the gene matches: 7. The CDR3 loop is CASSRLGLAHEQYF. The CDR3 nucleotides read TGTGCCAGCAGTCGCCTGGGACTAGCCCACGAGCAGTACTTC.

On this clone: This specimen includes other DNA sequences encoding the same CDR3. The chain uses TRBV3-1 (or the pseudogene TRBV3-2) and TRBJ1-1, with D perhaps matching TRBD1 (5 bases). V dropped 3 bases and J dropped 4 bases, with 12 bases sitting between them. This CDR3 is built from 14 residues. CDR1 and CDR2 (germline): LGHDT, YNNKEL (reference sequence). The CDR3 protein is CASSQGGWGTEAFF. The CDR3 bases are TGTGCCAGCAGCCAGGGGGGTTGGGGCACTGAAGCTTTCTTT.

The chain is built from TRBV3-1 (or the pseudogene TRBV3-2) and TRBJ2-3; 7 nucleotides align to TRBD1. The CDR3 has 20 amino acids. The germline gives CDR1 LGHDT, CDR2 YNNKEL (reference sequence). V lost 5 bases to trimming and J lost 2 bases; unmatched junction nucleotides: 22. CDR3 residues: CASSKSKSDRVNPITDTQYF. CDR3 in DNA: TGTGCCAGCAGCAAATCCAAGTCAGACAGGGTGAACCCTATCACAGATACGCAGTATTTT.

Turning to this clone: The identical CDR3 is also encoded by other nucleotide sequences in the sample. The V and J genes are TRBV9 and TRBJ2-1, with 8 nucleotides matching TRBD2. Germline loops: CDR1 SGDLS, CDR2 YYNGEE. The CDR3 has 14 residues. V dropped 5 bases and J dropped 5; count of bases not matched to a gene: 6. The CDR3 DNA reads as TGTGCCAGCAGTTTGGCGGGGGGCAACAATGAGCAGTTCTTC. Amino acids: CASSLAGGNNEQFF.

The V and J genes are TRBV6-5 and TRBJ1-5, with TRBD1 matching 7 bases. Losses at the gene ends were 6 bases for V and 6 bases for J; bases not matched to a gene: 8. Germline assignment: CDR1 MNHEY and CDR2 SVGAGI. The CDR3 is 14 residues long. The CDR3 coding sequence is TGTGCCAGCAGCTCAACAGGGGTCACTCAGCCCCAGCATTTT. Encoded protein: CASSSTGVTQPQHF.

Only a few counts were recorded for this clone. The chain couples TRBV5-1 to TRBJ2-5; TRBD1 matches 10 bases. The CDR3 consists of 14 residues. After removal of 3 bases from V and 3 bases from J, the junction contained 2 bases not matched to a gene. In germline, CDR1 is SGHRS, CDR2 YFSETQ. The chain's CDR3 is CASSYGTGEETQYF. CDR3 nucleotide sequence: TGCGCCAGCAGCTACGGGACAGGGGAAGAGACCCAGTACTTC.

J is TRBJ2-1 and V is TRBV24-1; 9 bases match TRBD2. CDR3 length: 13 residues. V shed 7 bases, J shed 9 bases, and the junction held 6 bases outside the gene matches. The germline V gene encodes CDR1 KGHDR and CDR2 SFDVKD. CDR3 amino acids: CATSGTAGGEQFF. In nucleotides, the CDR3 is TGTGCCACCAGCGGGACAGCGGGGGGTGAGCAGTTCTTC.

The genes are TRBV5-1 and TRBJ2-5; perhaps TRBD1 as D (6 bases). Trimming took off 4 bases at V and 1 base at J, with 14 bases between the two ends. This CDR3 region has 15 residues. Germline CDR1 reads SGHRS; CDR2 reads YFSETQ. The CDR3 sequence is CASSLQGSRQETQYF. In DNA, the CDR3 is TGCGCCAGCAGCCTACAGGGTAGTCGCCAAGAGACCCAGTACTTC.

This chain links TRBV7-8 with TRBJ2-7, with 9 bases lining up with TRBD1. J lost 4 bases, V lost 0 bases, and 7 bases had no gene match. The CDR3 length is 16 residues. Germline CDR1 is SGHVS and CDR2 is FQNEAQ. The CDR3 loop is CASSLAHRTGVYEQYF. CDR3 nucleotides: TGTGCCAGCAGCTTAGCGCACCGGACAGGGGTTTACGAGCAGTACTTC.

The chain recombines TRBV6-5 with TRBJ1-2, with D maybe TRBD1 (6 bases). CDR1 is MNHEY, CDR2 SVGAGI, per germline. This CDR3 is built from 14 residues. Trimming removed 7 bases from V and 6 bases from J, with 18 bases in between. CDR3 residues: CASTQEQGDNGYTF. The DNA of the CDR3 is TGTGCCAGCACTCAAGAACAGGGAGATAATGGCTACACCTTC.

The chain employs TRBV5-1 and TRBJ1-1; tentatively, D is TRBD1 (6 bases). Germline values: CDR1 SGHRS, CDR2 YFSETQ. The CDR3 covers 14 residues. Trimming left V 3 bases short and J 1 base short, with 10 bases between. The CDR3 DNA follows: TGCGCCAGCAGCTCACAGGGACAGAACACTGAAGCTTTCTTT. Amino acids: CASSSQGQNTEAFF.